A single T cell receptor beta chain is shown here with its context. Its antigen is not known. The sample belongs to a study of long-term antiretroviral therapy in people with HIV. Samples were assayed with immunoSEQ v3.0 at survey level. The assay was immunoSEQ multiplex PCR, and TCRdb's table has in-frame clones only and misses some. The sample holds fewer than 8,500 clones; roughly 80% are singletons and the top ten take approximately 15%. Study-level points and caveats: Repertoires from HIV showed CDR3 length ranges narrower than those of controls.

Material: unsorted PBMCs, obtained about 2.6 years before starting antiretroviral therapy. The clonotype was recovered from a middle-aged man with HIV.

The CDR3 region is CSVNGGLGGYTF. The CDR3, as DNA: TGCAGCGTTAATGGGGGACTCGGGGGCTACACCTTC. This chain uses TRBV29-1 with TRBJ1-2; D is possibly TRBD1 (5 bases). Germline lookup yields CDR1 SQVTM and CDR2 ANQGSEA. CDR3 length: 12 amino acids. V was cut by 5 bases and J by 8 bases, with 15 bases left in between.